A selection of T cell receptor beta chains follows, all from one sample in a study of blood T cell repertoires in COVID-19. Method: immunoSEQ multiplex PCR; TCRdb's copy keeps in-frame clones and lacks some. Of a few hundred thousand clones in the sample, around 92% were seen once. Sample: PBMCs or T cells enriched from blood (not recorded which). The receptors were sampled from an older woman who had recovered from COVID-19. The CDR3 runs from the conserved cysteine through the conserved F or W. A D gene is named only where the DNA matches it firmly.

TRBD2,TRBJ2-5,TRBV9,CASSVELAGEEGETQYF
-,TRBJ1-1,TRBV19,CASENMNTEAFF
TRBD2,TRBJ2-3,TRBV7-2,CASSQTSGRGIDGTQYF
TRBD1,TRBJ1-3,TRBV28,CASSLTGGRGGNTIYF
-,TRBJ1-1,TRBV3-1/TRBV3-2,CAAGGNTEAFF
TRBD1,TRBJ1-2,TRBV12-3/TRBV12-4,CASRRQGRDTF
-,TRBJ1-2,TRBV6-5,CASSYPGGGYTF
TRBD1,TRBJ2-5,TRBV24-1,CATSDLGPQGALQETQYF
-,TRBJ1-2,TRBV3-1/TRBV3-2,CASSQAPAQGYGYTF
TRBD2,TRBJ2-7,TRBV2,CASRGDGGGLAYEQYF
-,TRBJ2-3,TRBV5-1,CASSLGPRTNTDTQYF
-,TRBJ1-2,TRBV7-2,CASSPRLAGPVGYTF
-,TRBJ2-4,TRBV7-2,CASSQRGHLAKNIQYF
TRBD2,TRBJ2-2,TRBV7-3,CASSPTSGRSGELFF
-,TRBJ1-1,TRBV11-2,CASSLGQASEAFF
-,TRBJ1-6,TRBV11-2,CASSLVISPLHF
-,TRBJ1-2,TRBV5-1,CASSALTGVTDYGYTF
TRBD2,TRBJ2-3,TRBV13,CASSFDSGRASDTQYF
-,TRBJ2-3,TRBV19,CASSIRLRSSTDTQYF
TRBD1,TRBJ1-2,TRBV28,CASTRQGNYGYTF
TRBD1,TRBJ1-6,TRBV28,CASRTYPGTDYNSPLHF
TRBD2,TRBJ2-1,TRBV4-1,CASSQGRLAGGTNEQFF
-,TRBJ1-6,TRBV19,CASRNGADRTSPLHF
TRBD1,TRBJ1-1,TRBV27,CASSSRTDRGGTEAFF
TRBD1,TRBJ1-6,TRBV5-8,CASRGVTGHNSPLHF
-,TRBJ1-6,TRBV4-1,CASSQWARNSPLHF
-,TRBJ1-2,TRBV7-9,CASSLDGTSYTF